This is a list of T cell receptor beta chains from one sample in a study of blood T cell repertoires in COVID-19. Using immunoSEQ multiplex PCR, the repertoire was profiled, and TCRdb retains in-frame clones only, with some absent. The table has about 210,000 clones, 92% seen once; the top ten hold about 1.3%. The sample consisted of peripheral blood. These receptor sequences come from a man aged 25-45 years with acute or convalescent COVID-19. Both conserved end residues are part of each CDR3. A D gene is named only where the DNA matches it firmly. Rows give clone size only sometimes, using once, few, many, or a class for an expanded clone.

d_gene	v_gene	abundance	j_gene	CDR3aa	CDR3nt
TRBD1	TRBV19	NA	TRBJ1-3	CASSPTTGVRGNTIYF	TGTGCCAGTAGTCCCACGACAGGGGTCCGTGGAAACACCATATATTTT
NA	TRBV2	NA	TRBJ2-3	CASSGGSATDTQYF	TGTGCCAGCAGTGGAGGCAGTGCCACAGATACGCAGTATTTT
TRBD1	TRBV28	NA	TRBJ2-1	CASRPGTEYNEQFF	TGTGCCAGCAGACCCGGGACAGAATACAATGAGCAGTTCTTC
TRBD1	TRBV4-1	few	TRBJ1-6	CASGQGATFSPLHF	TGCGCCAGCGGGCAGGGGGCTACCTTTTCACCCCTCCACTTT
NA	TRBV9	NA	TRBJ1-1	CASSPARGAYTEAFF	TGTGCCAGCAGCCCTGCCCGGGGGGCGTACACTGAAGCTTTCTTT
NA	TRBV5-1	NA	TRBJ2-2	CASSLGGIGANTGELFF	TGCGCCAGCAGCTTGGGAGGGATCGGGGCGAACACCGGGGAGCTGTTTTTT
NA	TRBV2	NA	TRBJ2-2	CASESEITGELFF	TGTGCCAGCGAAAGCGAGATCACCGGGGAGCTGTTTTTT
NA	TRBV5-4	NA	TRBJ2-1	CASSLASYNEQFF	TGTGCCAGCAGCTTGGCCTCTTACAATGAGCAGTTCTTC
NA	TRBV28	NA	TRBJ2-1	CASSWRTYNEQFF	TGTGCCAGCAGCTGGAGAACATACAATGAGCAGTTCTTC
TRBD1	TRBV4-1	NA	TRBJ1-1	CASSQTDRGPGAFF	TGCGCCAGCAGCCAGACGGACAGGGGGCCGGGGGCTTTCTTT
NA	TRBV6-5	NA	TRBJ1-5	CASQLEVNQPQHF	TGTGCCAGCCAGCTCGAGGTGAATCAGCCCCAGCATTTT
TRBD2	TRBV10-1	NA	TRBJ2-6	CASSSGRAPGANVLTF	TGCGCCAGCTCTAGCGGGAGGGCCCCTGGGGCCAACGTCCTGACTTTC
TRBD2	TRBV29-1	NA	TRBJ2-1	CSVEAGGFEQFF	TGCAGCGTAGAAGCGGGGGGGTTTGAGCAGTTCTTC
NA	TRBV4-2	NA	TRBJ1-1	CASSQGLAREGTEAFF	TGTGCCAGCAGCCAAGGTCTGGCCAGGGAGGGAACTGAAGCTTTCTTT
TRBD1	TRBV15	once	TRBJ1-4	CATSKSGQINEKLFF	TGTGCCACCAGCAAATCGGGACAGATAAATGAAAAACTGTTTTTT
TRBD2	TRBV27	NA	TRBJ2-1	CASSPDGGGRAREQFF	TGTGCCAGCAGTCCCGACGGGGGCGGGAGGGCCAGAGAGCAGTTCTTC
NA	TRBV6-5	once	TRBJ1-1	CASSYKQSSEAFF	TGTGCCAGCAGTTACAAACAGTCTTCTGAAGCTTTCTTT
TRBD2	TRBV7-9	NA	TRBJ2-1	CASSLRGGLTSGTYNEQFF	TGTGCCAGCAGCTTACGAGGGGGGTTGACTAGCGGCACTTACAATGAGCAGTTCTTC
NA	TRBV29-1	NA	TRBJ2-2	CSVAGARGGELFF	TGCAGCGTTGCAGGGGCCAGAGGCGGGGAGCTGTTTTTT
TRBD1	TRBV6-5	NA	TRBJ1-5	CAVDSGQGNQPQHF	TGTGCCGTCGACTCCGGACAGGGAAATCAGCCCCAGCATTTT
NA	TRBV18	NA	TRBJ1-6	CASSSRTQNSPLHF	TGTGCCAGCTCATCTCGGACTCAAAATTCACCCCTCCACTTT
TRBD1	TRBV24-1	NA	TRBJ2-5	CATSAGQGYQETQYF	TGTGCCACCAGTGCGGGACAGGGGTACCAAGAGACCCAGTACTTC
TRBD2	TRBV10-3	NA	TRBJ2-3	CAISEAGWGTDTQYF	TGTGCCATCAGTGAAGCGGGATGGGGCACAGATACGCAGTATTTT
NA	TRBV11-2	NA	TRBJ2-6	CASSLGDLWANVLTF	TGTGCCAGCAGCTTAGGCGATCTCTGGGCCAACGTCCTGACTTTC
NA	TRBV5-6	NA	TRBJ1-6	CASSLSITGSSYNSPLHF	TGTGCCAGCAGCTTGTCGATTACAGGGAGCTCCTATAATTCACCCCTCCACTTT
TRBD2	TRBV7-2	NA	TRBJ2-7	CASSSPGTSSSYEQYF	TGTGCCAGCAGCTCTCCAGGGACTAGCAGTTCCTACGAGCAGTACTTC
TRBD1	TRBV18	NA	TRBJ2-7	CASSPPGQLYEQYF	TGTGCCAGCTCACCTCCGGGACAGCTCTACGAGCAGTACTTC
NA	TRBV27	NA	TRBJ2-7	CASSFKIKASYEQYF	TGTGCCAGCAGTTTTAAGATTAAAGCCTCCTACGAGCAGTACTTC
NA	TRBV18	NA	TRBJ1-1	CASSPLVLENTEAFF	TGTGCCAGCTCACCACTAGTGCTTGAGAACACTGAAGCTTTCTTT
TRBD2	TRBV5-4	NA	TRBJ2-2	CASSTGTSGGTGELFF	TGTGCCAGCAGCACCGGGACTAGCGGGGGAACCGGGGAGCTGTTTTTT
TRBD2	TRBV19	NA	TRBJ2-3	CATGGRADTQYF	TGTGCCACCGGGGGGAGGGCAGATACGCAGTATTTT
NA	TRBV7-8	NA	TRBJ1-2	CASSLAAGHNYGYTF	TGTGCCAGCAGCTTAGCGGCAGGCCATAACTATGGCTACACCTTC
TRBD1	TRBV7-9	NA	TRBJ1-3	CASSPQGTNTIYF	TGTGCCAGCAGCCCACAGGGGACAAACACCATATATTTT
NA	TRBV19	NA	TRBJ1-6	CASSRRVGSYNSPPHF	TGTGCCAGTAGTCGACGGGTTGGCTCCTATAATTCACCCCCCCACTTT
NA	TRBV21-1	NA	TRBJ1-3	CASSRGSGNTIYF	TGTGCCAGCAGCCGGGGGTCCGGAAACACCATATATTTT
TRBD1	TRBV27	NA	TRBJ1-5	CASSSRQGWSQPQHF	TGTGCCAGCAGTTCTAGACAGGGATGGAGTCAGCCCCAGCATTTT
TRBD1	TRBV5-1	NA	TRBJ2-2	CASSTGTALAGELFF	TGCGCCAGCAGCACCGGGACAGCCCTAGCCGGGGAGCTGTTTTTT
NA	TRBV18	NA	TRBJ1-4	CASLGGMTEKLFF	TGTGCCAGCCTCGGAGGGATGACTGAAAAACTGTTTTTT
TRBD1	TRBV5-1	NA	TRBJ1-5	CASSRGTGHDQPQHF	TGCGCCAGCAGCCGGGGGACAGGGCACGATCAGCCCCAGCATTTT
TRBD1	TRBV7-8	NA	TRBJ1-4	CASSSPGQGLNEKLFF	TGTGCCAGCAGTTCGCCGGGACAGGGGTTAAATGAAAAACTGTTTTTT
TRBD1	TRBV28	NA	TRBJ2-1	CASSPGGTGGYNEQFF	TGTGCCAGCAGTCCCGGAGGTACAGGGGGCTACAATGAGCAGTTCTTC
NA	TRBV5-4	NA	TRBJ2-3	CASSLDLDYTDTQYF	TGTGCCAGCAGCTTGGACTTAGACTACACAGATACGCAGTATTTT
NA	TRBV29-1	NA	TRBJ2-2	CSVERGISGGELFF	TGCAGCGTGGAGAGAGGGATTAGTGGCGGGGAGCTGTTTTTT
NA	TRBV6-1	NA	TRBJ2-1	CASSAYLAASSYNEQFF	TGTGCCAGCAGTGCCTACCTAGCTGCCAGCTCCTACAATGAGCAGTTCTTC
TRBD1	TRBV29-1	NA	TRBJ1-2	CSVEARGHRGDYGYTF	TGCAGCGTTGAAGCGAGGGGCCACAGGGGGGACTATGGCTACACCTTC
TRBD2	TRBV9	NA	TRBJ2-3	CASSARTSGAPNTDTQYF	TGTGCCAGCAGCGCAAGGACTAGCGGGGCCCCTAACACAGATACGCAGTATTTT
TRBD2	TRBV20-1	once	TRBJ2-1	CSASGRNEQFF	TGCAGTGCCAGCGGGAGGAATGAGCAGTTCTTC
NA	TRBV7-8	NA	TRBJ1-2	CASSLATGNYGYTF	TGTGCCAGCAGCTTAGCAACGGGGAACTATGGCTACACCTTC
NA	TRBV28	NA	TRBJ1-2	CASRVVGRYGYTF	TGTGCCAGCAGAGTGGTCGGTAGATATGGCTACACCTTC
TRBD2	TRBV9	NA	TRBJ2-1	CASSVTSGRGEQFF	TGTGCCAGCAGCGTGACTAGCGGCCGAGGAGAGCAGTTCTTC
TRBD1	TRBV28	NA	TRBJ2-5	CASSLVGQGGETQYF	TGTGCCAGCAGTTTAGTTGGACAGGGAGGAGAGACCCAGTACTTC
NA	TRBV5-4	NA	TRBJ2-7	CASSFYHEQYF	TGTGCCAGCAGCTTTTATCACGAGCAGTACTTC
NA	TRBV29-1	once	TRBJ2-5	CSVGQGAMGQETQYF	TGCAGCGTTGGGCAGGGCGCAATGGGGCAAGAGACCCAGTACTTC
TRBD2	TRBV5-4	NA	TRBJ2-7	CASSTTTASGAYEQYF	TGTGCCAGCAGCACCACCACTGCTAGCGGGGCCTACGAGCAGTACTTC
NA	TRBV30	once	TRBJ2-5	CAYGQNNGETQYF	TGTGCCTACGGACAGAACAATGGGGAGACCCAGTACTTC